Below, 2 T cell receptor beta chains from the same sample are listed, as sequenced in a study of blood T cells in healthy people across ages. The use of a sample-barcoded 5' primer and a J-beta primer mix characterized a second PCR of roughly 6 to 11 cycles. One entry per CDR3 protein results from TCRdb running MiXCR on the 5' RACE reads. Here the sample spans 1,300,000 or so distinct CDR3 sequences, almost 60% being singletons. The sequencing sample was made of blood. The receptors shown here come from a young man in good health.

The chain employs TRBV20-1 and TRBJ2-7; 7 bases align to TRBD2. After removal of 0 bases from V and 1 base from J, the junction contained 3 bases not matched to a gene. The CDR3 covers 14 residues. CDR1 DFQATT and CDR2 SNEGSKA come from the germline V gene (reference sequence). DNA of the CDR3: TGCAGTGCTAGAGATGCGGGAGCGTCCTACGAGCAGTACTTC. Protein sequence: CSARDAGASYEQYF.

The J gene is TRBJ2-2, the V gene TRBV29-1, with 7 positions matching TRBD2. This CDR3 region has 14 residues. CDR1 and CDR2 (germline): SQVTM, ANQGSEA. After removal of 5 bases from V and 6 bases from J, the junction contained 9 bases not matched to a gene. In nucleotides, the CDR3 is TGCAGCGTTCTGCGCGGGGAGGGCCCCGGGGAGCTGTTTTTT. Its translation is CSVLRGEGPGELFF.